These 30 T cell receptor beta chains came from one sample sequenced in a study of blood T cells in healthy people across ages. Next came a second PCR, run for 7 to 11 cycles, which used a sample-barcoded 5' primer along with a J-beta primer mix. TCRdb analysed the 5' RACE reads with MiXCR anew, one entry per CDR3 protein. This table has about 1.5 million distinct CDR3 sequences, roughly 43% appearing once. Source material: blood. The receptors were gathered from a young woman in good health.

This clonotype was detected a few times. V gene TRBV30 combines with J gene TRBJ1-2; perhaps TRBD1 as D (5 bases). CDR1 is GTSNPN and CDR2 is SVGIG in the germline V gene (reference sequence). Between the trimmed V and J ends, which lost 2 bases and 8 bases, there was a span of 18 bases. The CDR3 contains 14 residues. CDR3: CAWSRAGRAKGYTF. DNA of the CDR3: TGTGCCTGGAGTAGAGCAGGGAGGGCGAAAGGCTACACCTTC. The variable domain in full, with the rest retrieved from reference TRBV30 and TRBJ1-2, is SQTIHQWPATLVQPVGSPLSLECTVEGTSNPNLYWYRQAAGRGLQLLFYSVGIGQISSEVPQNLSASRPQDRQFILSSKKLLLSDSGFYLCAWSRAGRAKGYTFGSGTRLTVV.

CDR3 sequence reads: CASSGRDENEQFF. CDR3 DNA: TGCGCCAGCAGCGGGCGCGACGAGAATGAGCAGTTCTTC. The chain couples TRBV5-1 to TRBJ2-1; D not certain. This CDR3 has 13 residues. Germline assignment: CDR1 SGHRS and CDR2 YFSETQ. The V end was cut by 4 bases, the J end by 7 bases, with 12 bases between.

The chain employs TRBV20-1 and TRBJ1-2, with 8 nucleotides matching TRBD1. Germline CDR1 DFQATT, CDR2 SNEGSKA (reference sequence). The CDR3 extends over 14 amino acids. Unmatched junction bases numbered 3, after V lost 0 bases and J lost 3 bases. The chain's CDR3 is CSARDAGGYYGYTF. CDR3 DNA sequence: TGCAGTGCTAGAGATGCAGGGGGCTACTATGGCTACACCTTC.

The V gene is TRBV7-9, the J gene TRBJ2-7, with D perhaps matching TRBD2 (5 bases). The end of the DNA is better explained by TRBJ2-5, so the J call may be wrong. The CDR3 contains 14 residues. CDR1 is SEHNR and CDR2 is FQNEAQ in the germline V gene (reference sequence). The CDR3 DNA reads as TGTGCCAGCAGCTCGTCGGGGTTGGACGAGACCCAGTACTTC. Protein sequence: CASSSSGLDETQYF.

The rearrangement joins TRBV27 to TRBJ1-5; maybe TRBD1 (6 bases). From germline, CDR1 is MNHEY and CDR2 SMNVEV (reference sequence). V was clipped by 9 bases and J by 7 bases, with 22 bases between them. This CDR3 comprises 15 residues. The CDR3 here is CASLPLGGMRQPQHF. The DNA of the CDR3 is TGTGCCAGTCTGCCCCTAGGGGGAATGCGGCAGCCCCAGCATTTT.

This chain connects TRBV4-1 to TRBJ1-6, with D maybe TRBD1 (5 bases). The CDR3 is made up of 15 amino acids. Trimming left V 0 bases short and J 9 bases short, with 12 bases between. The V gene's germline CDR1 is MGHRA and CDR2 YSYEKL. The CDR3 loop is CASSQDRRGASPLHF. For the CDR3, the DNA is TGCGCCAGCAGCCAAGATCGGCGGGGCGCTTCACCCCTCCACTTT.

This clonotype was seen more than once but under ten times. CDR3 nucleotide sequence: TGTGCCAGCAGTCCAAGACAGCTCTACGAGCAGTACTTC. Encoded protein: CASSPRQLYEQYF. The V and J genes are TRBV6-6 and TRBJ2-7; tentatively, D is TRBD1 (5 bases). This CDR3 is 13 amino acids long. The germline CDR1 and CDR2 sequences are MNHNY and SVGAGI (reference sequence). V was clipped by 5 bases and J by 3 bases, with 11 bases between them.

In its sample, this clonotype was seen a few times. The rearrangement links TRBV12-5 to TRBJ2-7; 11 bases fit TRBD1. The CDR3 loop spans 15 amino acids. In germline, CDR1 is LGHNT, CDR2 FRNRAP. V shed 5 bases and J 7 bases; nucleotides not matched to a gene: 10. CDR3 in DNA: TGTGCTAGTGGTCAATCCGGGACAGGGGGTTATGAGCAGTACTTC. Its protein is CASGQSGTGGYEQYF.

This sequence joins TRBV7-9 and TRBJ1-4; no clear D gene. CDR3 length equals 15 residues. V lost 5 bases to trimming and J lost 2 bases, with 12 bases between them. Per germline, CDR1 SEHNR and CDR2 FQNEAQ (reference sequence). The CDR3 region is CASSPPGLTNEKLFF. CDR3 sequence (DNA): TGTGCCAGCAGCCCCCCTGGCCTGACTAATGAAAAACTGTTTTTT.

The V gene is TRBV27, the J gene TRBJ2-1, with 9 nucleotides matching TRBD1. CDR3 size: 16 residues. Germline loops: CDR1 MNHEY, CDR2 SMNVEV (reference sequence). With 4 bases clipped from V and 9 bases from J, the junction kept 13 bases outside the gene matches. CDR3 DNA sequence: TGTGCCAGCAGTTATCCTTCCGGGACAGGGAATCGTGAGCAGTTCTTC. It translates to CASSYPSGTGNREQFF.

The chain links TRBV7-2 to TRBJ2-5, with 7 bases identical to TRBD1. The CDR3 has 15 residues. The junction had 6 bases not matched to a gene; V was cut back by 0 bases and J by 5 bases. CDR1 SGHTA and CDR2 FQGNSA come from the germline V gene. CDR3 sequence reads: CASSLARDRRETQYF. The CDR3 DNA sequence: TGTGCCAGCAGCTTAGCCCGGGACAGAAGGGAGACCCAGTACTTC.

This clonotype occurred a few times. The chain uses TRBV10-1 and TRBJ1-1; D not resolved. The V end was cut by 8 bases, the J end by 3 bases, with 13 bases between. CDR1 is WNHNN and CDR2 is SYGVQD in the germline V gene (reference sequence). The CDR3 contains 13 residues. The CDR3, as DNA: TGCGCCAGCCCCGAGGGTCGGGACACTGAAGCTTTCTTT. Translating it yields CASPEGRDTEAFF.

This clonotype was detected only once. The chain uses TRBV7-9 and TRBJ1-4, with TRBD1 identical over 7 bases. The CDR3 extends over 14 amino acids. Per germline, CDR1 SEHNR and CDR2 FQNEAQ (reference sequence). The trim removed 6 bases at V and 7 bases at J, leaving 8 bases unmatched. The CDR3 reads CASSSGTEGEKLFF. CDR3 nucleotides: TGTGCCAGCAGTTCCGGGACAGAGGGTGAAAAACTGTTTTTT.

This clonotype occurred a few times. The rearrangement uses TRBV5-1 and TRBJ2-5; TRBD2 matches at 9 bases. V was pared by 4 bases and J by 2 bases, with 6 bases of the junction left unmatched. The CDR3 length is 15 residues. CDR1 and CDR2 (germline): SGHRS, YFSETQ. The CDR3 reads CASSVLAGDQETQYF. For the CDR3, the DNA is TGCGCCAGCAGCGTACTAGCGGGTGATCAAGAGACCCAGTACTTC.

The CDR3 coding sequence is TGTGCCAGCAGTTTATCTAGGGACAGTCACTCCCCTGGAAACACCATATATTTT. Its translation is CASSLSRDSHSPGNTIYF. The chain joins TRBV12-3 or TRBV12-4 to TRBJ1-3, with TRBD1 identical over 7 bases. J gave up 2 bases and V 2 bases, and 12 bases lay outside the gene matches. The CDR3 has 18 amino acids.

This clonotype has more than one count but fewer than ten. The chain combines TRBV11-2 with TRBJ1-2; D not certain. In germline, CDR1 is SGHAT, CDR2 FQNNGV. The V and J ends lost 1 base and 4 bases respectively, with 13 bases between them. CDR3 length equals 15 residues. The CDR3 loop is CASSLGTGTIYGYTF. In DNA, the CDR3 is TGTGCCAGCAGCTTAGGGACCGGAACTATCTATGGCTACACCTTC.

The chain links TRBV5-4 to TRBJ1-1; the match to TRBD1 covers 7 bases. V trimming: 1 base; J trimming: 6 bases; junction bases outside the gene matches: 6. CDR1 and CDR2 (germline): SGHNT, YYREEE (reference sequence). The CDR3 covers 14 residues. CDR3 coding DNA: TGTGCCAGCAGCTTGAAGGGGACAGTCGCTGAAGCTTTCTTT. It yields the protein CASSLKGTVAEAFF. The variable domain in full, completed from reference TRBV5-4 and TRBJ1-1, reads ETGVTQSPTHLIKTRGQQVTLRCSSQSGHNTVSWYQQALGQGPQFIFQYYREEENGRGNFPPRFSGLQFPNYSSELNVNALELDDSALYLCASSLKGTVAEAFFGQGTRLTVV.

This clonotype has only a few counts. The chain has TRBV5-1 and TRBJ2-3; 8 positions agree with TRBD2. CDR1 is SGHRS, CDR2 YFSETQ, per germline. There are 17 residues in the CDR3. V lost 0 bases and J lost 4; bases outside the gene matches: 10. CDR3 sequence reads: CASSLDVGGGSADTQYF. For the CDR3, the DNA is TGCGCCAGCAGCTTGGATGTCGGGGGGGGTTCGGCAGATACGCAGTATTTT.

The V gene is TRBV7-8, the J gene TRBJ2-7; D perhaps matches TRBD1 (6 bases). This CDR3 spans 15 amino acids. Germline V gene lookup returns CDR1 SGHVS and CDR2 FQNEAQ. Trimming stripped 5 bases from V and 7 bases from J, with 21 bases between. In nucleotides, the CDR3 is TGTGCCAGCAGCGAAGGACAGAACTTTTACAATGAGCAGTACTTC. The encoded protein is CASSEGQNFYNEQYF.

This clonotype has more than one count but fewer than ten. J is TRBJ1-5 and V is TRBV4-2; no definite D call. V lost 0 bases, J lost 0 bases, and 6 bases lay in between. This CDR3 contains 15 residues. Per the germline V gene, CDR1 is LGHNA and CDR2 is YNFKEQ. CDR3 in amino acids: CASSQDSASNQPQHF. CDR3 coding DNA: TGTGCCAGCAGCCAAGATTCGGCTAGCAATCAGCCCCAGCATTTT.

In this sample, this clonotype turned up a few times. The rearrangement joins TRBV29-1 to TRBJ2-3; no reliable D call. CDR1 is SQVTM and CDR2 is ANQGSEA in the germline V gene. Trimming left V 1 base short and J 3 bases short, with 5 bases between. The CDR3 runs 12 residues. This CDR3 is CSVEVNTDTQYF. The CDR3, as DNA: TGCAGCGTTGAAGTAAATACAGATACGCAGTATTTT.

This clonotype was found a few times. The rearrangement uses TRBV29-1 and TRBJ2-4; D gene unclear. CDR1 is SQVTM, CDR2 ANQGSEA, per germline. V dropped 4 bases and J dropped 0 bases, with 7 bases sitting between them. This CDR3 region has 13 residues. The CDR3 sequence is CSVGPIAKNIQYF. CDR3 bases: TGCAGCGTTGGACCGATAGCCAAAAACATTCAGTACTTC.

The chain joins TRBV12-3 or TRBV12-4 to TRBJ1-6; 7 bases map to TRBD1. The V segment lost 6 bases and the J segment 14 bases; nucleotides outside the gene matches: 10. CDR3 length: 13 amino acids. This CDR3 reads CASRPTGFRALHF. The CDR3 DNA reads TGTGCCAGCAGGCCGACAGGGTTCCGAGCCCTCCACTTT.

V usage is TRBV4-3 and J usage is TRBJ1-6, with unresolved D. Trimming cost V 2 bases and J 2 bases, with 7 bases left between them. The germline gives CDR1 LGHNA, CDR2 YSLEER. The length of the CDR3 is 15 residues. The CDR3 DNA is TGCGCCAGCAGCCAAAAGGCTACCTATAATTCACCCCTCCACTTT. This gives the protein CASSQKATYNSPLHF.

This clonotype was seen a few times. The gene calls are TRBV20-1 and TRBJ2-1; D gene ambiguous. Germline lookup yields CDR1 DFQATT and CDR2 SNEGSKA (reference sequence). The CDR3 length is 10 residues. Trimming removed 6 bases from V and 10 bases from J, with 10 bases in between. The CDR3 here is CSASPHEQFF. CDR3 coding DNA: TGCAGTGCGTCCCCTCACGAGCAGTTCTTC.

This clonotype was seen many times. J is TRBJ2-7 and V is TRBV27; D remains ambiguous. CDR1 and CDR2 (germline): MNHEY, SMNVEV (reference sequence). The CDR3 is 11 amino acids. V lost 4 bases and J 0 bases, leaving 1 base between the germline ends. The CDR3 reads CASSSSYEQYF. The CDR3 bases are TGTGCCAGCAGTTCCTCCTACGAGCAGTACTTC.

This clonotype appeared a few times. The V and J genes are TRBV4-3 and TRBJ2-7, with 11 bases lining up with TRBD1. Germline V CDR1 and CDR2: LGHNA, YSLEER. This CDR3 region has 15 residues. Losses at the gene ends were 1 base for V and 4 bases for J; bases not matched to a gene: 3. The CDR3 reads CASSQGTGGVYEQYF. Written as DNA, the CDR3 is TGCGCCAGCAGCCAAGGGACAGGGGGCGTTTACGAGCAGTACTTC.

This clonotype was counted between two and nine times. CDR3 in amino acids: CSVAGTSGYNEQFF. CDR3 in DNA: TGCAGCGTCGCCGGGACTAGCGGATACAATGAGCAGTTCTTC. The rearrangement uses TRBV29-1 and TRBJ2-1, with TRBD2 matching over 11 bases. The CDR3 runs to 14 residues. Trimming took 6 bases from V and 4 from J; bases not matched to a gene: 5. Germline V lookup: CDR1 SQVTM, CDR2 ANQGSEA.

The chain links TRBV12-3 or TRBV12-4 to TRBJ1-2; 9 bases are shared with TRBD1. This CDR3 has 14 amino acids. V was pared by 3 bases and J by 7 bases, with 6 bases of the junction left unmatched. Here the CDR3 DNA reads TGTGCCAGCAGTTTCCAGGACAGGGGATTTGGCTACACCTTC. Amino acids: CASSFQDRGFGYTF.

This clonotype was counted only a few times. The gene calls are TRBV20-1 and TRBJ1-2, with TRBD1 matching 9 bases. Germline V gene data show CDR1 as DFQATT and CDR2 as SNEGSKA (reference sequence). J gave up 0 bases and V 0 bases, and 14 bases lay outside the gene matches. This CDR3 contains 19 residues. CDR3 bases: TGCAGTGCTAGAGATCTTTCGGGACAGGGAGAGGTTACTAACTATGGCTACACCTTC. Translating it yields CSARDLSGQGEVTNYGYTF.